The 2 T cell receptor beta chains below were found in one sample sequenced in a study of T cell responses to AZD1222 COVID-19 vaccine. Method: immunoSEQ multiplex PCR; TCRdb's copy keeps in-frame clones and lacks some. The sample lists fewer than 150,000 clones, about 88% seen once, with about 9.5% in the top ten. The starting material was peripheral blood, obtained 28 days after the second AZD1222 dose. The origin of the receptors is an adult who received the AZD1222 COVID-19 vaccine.

The gene calls are TRBV5-1 and TRBJ1-2; 7 positions agree with TRBD1. The CDR3 length is 15 residues. V gave up 4 bases and J gave up 6 bases; unmatched junction bases: 12. In germline, CDR1 is SGHRS, CDR2 YFSETQ. DNA of the CDR3: TGCGCCAGCAGCGGAAACAGGGGTAACGAAAATGGCTACACCTTC. This sequence encodes CASSGNRGNENGYTF. The full variable domain, rest sourced from reference TRBV5-1 and TRBJ1-2, is KAGVTQTPRYLIKTRGQQVTLSCSPISGHRSVSWYQQTPGQGLQFLFEYFSETQRNKGNFPGRFSGRQFSNSRSEMNVSTLELGDSALYLCASSGNRGNENGYTFGSGTRLTVV.

The count of this clone is one. J is TRBJ2-1 and V is TRBV18; D call uncertain. V lost 0 bases to trimming and J lost 4 bases, with 4 bases between them. The germline V gene has CDR1 KGHSH and CDR2 LQKENI. This CDR3 is built from 13 residues. This CDR3 is CASSPPSYNEQFF. CDR3 DNA: TGTGCCAGCTCACCACCCTCATACAATGAGCAGTTCTTC.